Listed here are 32 T cell receptor beta chains from one sample, sequenced in a study of blood T cell repertoires in COVID-19. Libraries were prepared by immunoSEQ multiplex PCR; TCRdb keeps only in-frame clonotypes and omits some of them. The sample lists roughly 220,000 clones, around 82% occurring once. The sequenced sample was peripheral blood. The receptors derive from a woman under 40 who had recovered from COVID-19.

The rearrangement links TRBV6-5 to TRBJ2-5; TRBD1 aligns across 7 bases. Looked up from germline, CDR1 is MNHEY and CDR2 is SVGAGI. This CDR3 region has 13 residues. The ends lost 6 bases at V and 2 bases at J; junction bases unmatched: 3. This CDR3 is CASRLTGQETQYF. The CDR3 DNA sequence: TGTGCCAGCAGGCTGACAGGGCAAGAGACCCAGTACTTC.

The rearrangement joins TRBV7-9 to TRBJ2-7; 8 bases are a match to TRBD1. CDR1 and CDR2 from the germline V gene are SEHNR and FQNEAQ (reference sequence). The CDR3 loop spans 17 amino acids. The J segment lost 1 base and the V segment lost 0 bases, leaving 8 bases of the junction unmatched. For the CDR3, the DNA is TGTGCCAGCAGCTTAGCTTCCCCGGGACAGGCGTCCTACGAGCAGTACTTC. It specifies CASSLASPGQASYEQYF.

The chain couples TRBV5-1 to TRBJ1-1, with unresolved D. V was trimmed by 1 base and J by 1 base, leaving 11 bases between them. CDR3 length: 15 amino acids. From germline, CDR1 is SGHRS and CDR2 YFSETQ. The CDR3 sequence: CASSLLSGRNTEAFF. The CDR3 DNA reads TGCGCCAGCAGCTTGCTCTCGGGTCGGAACACTGAAGCTTTCTTT.

The chain uses TRBV7-3 and TRBJ2-3, with TRBD2 as a possible D gene (5 bases). V was pared by 5 bases and J by 2 bases, with 14 bases between. Germline loops: CDR1 SGHTA, CDR2 FQGTGA. The CDR3 is 15 residues long. The CDR3 sequence is CASSESGINTDTQYF. CDR3 sequence (DNA): TGTGCCAGCAGCGAAAGCGGAATTAACACAGATACGCAGTATTTT. The variable domain in full, completed from reference TRBV7-3 and TRBJ2-3, reads GAGVSQTPSNKVTEKGKYVELRCDPISGHTALYWYRQSLGQGPEFLIYFQGTGAADDSGLPNDRFFAVRPEGSVSTLKIQRTERGDSAVYLCASSESGINTDTQYFGPGTRLTVL.

The chain couples TRBV29-1 to TRBJ2-1, with D possibly matching TRBD1 (5 bases). Germline CDR1 is SQVTM and CDR2 is ANQGSEA. Between the trimmed V and J ends, which lost 4 bases and 3 bases, there was a span of 10 bases. CDR3 length equals 13 residues. Here the CDR3 reads CSVARDSYNEQFF. DNA of the CDR3: TGCAGCGTTGCCCGAGACAGCTACAATGAGCAGTTCTTC.

V gene TRBV28 combines with J gene TRBJ2-5, with TRBD1 matching over 9 bases. The V gene's germline CDR1 is MDHEN and CDR2 SYDVKM. The CDR3 contains 14 residues. With V trimmed by 7 bases and J by 5 bases, 8 bases remained unmatched. The CDR3 DNA is TGTGCCAGCAATCAATCCGGGACAGGGGAGACCCAGTACTTC. It yields the protein CASNQSGTGETQYF.

The chain carries TRBV7-2 and TRBJ1-2, with D tentatively TRBD1 (5 bases). This CDR3 contains 15 residues. The V end lost 5 bases, the J end lost 4 bases, and 17 bases lay between the germline ends. Germline V CDR1 and CDR2: SGHTA, FQGNSA. CDR3 in amino acids: CASSGVGGATYGYTF. CDR3 in DNA: TGTGCCAGCAGCGGAGTAGGAGGGGCGACCTATGGCTACACCTTC.

Note on this clone: This may come from a read error, since a much larger clone is one base off. The identical CDR3 is also encoded by other nucleotide sequences in the sample. The chain employs TRBV18 and TRBJ2-1; 10 nucleotides line up with TRBD1. The CDR3 has 15 amino acids. Germline V gene lookup returns CDR1 KGHSH and CDR2 LQKENI. DNA for the CDR3: TGTGCCAGTTCACCGGGACAGGGGAGCTACAATGAGCAGTTCTTC. This encodes CASSPGQGSYNEQFF. Full variable domain (missing parts from reference TRBV18 and TRBJ2-1): NAGVMQNPRHLVRRRGQEARLRCSPMKGHSHVYWYRQLPEEGLKFMVYLQKENIIDESGMPKERFSAEFPKEGPSILRIQQVVRGDSAAYFCASSPGQGSYNEQFFGPGTRLTVL.

The chain recombines TRBV18 with TRBJ1-2; TRBD1 aligns across 9 bases. Germline V gene sequence: CDR1 KGHSH, CDR2 LQKENI. J lost 0 bases, V lost 5 bases, and 4 bases had no gene match. The CDR3 is made up of 15 amino acids. The CDR3 DNA sequence: TGTGCCAGCTCAACGGGACAGGGATCTAACTATGGCTACACCTTC. Protein: CASSTGQGSNYGYTF.

The gene calls are TRBV7-8 and TRBJ1-2, with D possibly TRBD1 on 5 matching bases. The CDR3 loop spans 14 amino acids. V lost 0 bases to trimming and J lost 3 bases, with 8 bases between them. Germline CDR1 and CDR2: SGHVS and FQNEAQ. CDR3 sequence: CASSLADSDYGYTF. The CDR3 DNA reads TGTGCCAGCAGCTTAGCCGACAGTGACTATGGCTACACCTTC.

The rearrangement links TRBV28 to TRBJ1-5, with D unclear. The CDR3 runs to 14 residues. Trimming took off 6 bases at V and 2 bases at J, with 11 bases between the two ends. Germline V gives CDR1 MDHEN, CDR2 SYDVKM. The chain's CDR3 is CASRLPPGNQPQHF. CDR3 nucleotide sequence: TGTGCCAGCAGGCTCCCTCCGGGCAATCAGCCCCAGCATTTT.

This clone was counted a single time. This chain links TRBV19 with TRBJ1-1; a possible D gene is TRBD1 (5 bases). This CDR3 has 15 amino acids. The V gene lost 6 bases and the J gene lost 1 base, with 15 bases spanning the gap. CDR1 and CDR2 from the germline V gene are LNHDA and SQIVND (reference sequence). The CDR3 is CASSLLQERNTEAFF. The CDR3 nucleotides read TGTGCCAGTAGCCTATTACAGGAGCGGAACACTGAAGCTTTCTTT. The entire variable domain, with the rest obtained from reference TRBV19 and TRBJ1-1, is as follows: DGGITQSPKYLFRKEGQNVTLSCEQNLNHDAMYWYRQDPGQGLRLIYYSQIVNDFQKGDIAEGYSVSREKKESFPLTVTSAQKNPTAFYLCASSLLQERNTEAFFGQGTRLTVV.

The J gene is TRBJ1-1, the V gene TRBV9; D is possibly TRBD1 (6 bases). This CDR3 has 14 amino acids. From germline, CDR1 is SGDLS and CDR2 YYNGEE. The V end was cut by 4 bases, the J end by 4 bases, with 14 bases between. CDR3: CASSITGSGTEAFF. CDR3 coding DNA: TGTGCCAGCAGCATCACAGGGTCGGGCACTGAAGCTTTCTTT.

The gene calls are TRBV5-1 and TRBJ1-5; 7 bases map to TRBD1. Unmatched junction bases numbered 4, after V lost 4 bases and J lost 0 bases. The germline gives CDR1 SGHRS, CDR2 YFSETQ. The CDR3 consists of 15 residues. The CDR3: CASSPGQSSNQPQHF. CDR3 nucleotides: TGCGCCAGCAGCCCGGGACAGTCTAGCAATCAGCCCCAGCATTTT.

V usage is TRBV27 and J usage is TRBJ2-3, with 10 bases that match TRBD2. The V segment lost 3 bases and the J segment 4 bases; nucleotides outside the gene matches: 10. Per the germline V gene, CDR1 is MNHEY and CDR2 is SMNVEV (reference sequence). This CDR3 is 17 amino acids long. The CDR3 spells CASSFQRRTSGSDTQYF. The CDR3 DNA is TGTGCCAGCAGTTTCCAAAGACGGACTAGCGGTTCAGATACGCAGTATTTT.

The chain uses TRBV14 and TRBJ2-7; TRBD1 agrees at 9 bases. The J segment lost 5 bases and the V segment lost 3 bases, leaving 8 bases of the junction unmatched. This CDR3 is built from 15 residues. Per the germline V gene, CDR1 is SGHDN and CDR2 is FVKESK. The CDR3 region is CASSQRDRGTHEQYF. The CDR3 DNA is TGTGCCAGCAGCCAGAGAGACAGGGGGACTCACGAGCAGTACTTC.

V is TRBV27 and J is TRBJ1-3, with D possibly TRBD1 on 5 matching bases. The length of the CDR3 is 15 residues. Trimming removed 5 bases from V and 0 bases from J, with 11 bases in between. Germline V gives CDR1 MNHEY, CDR2 SMNVEV (reference sequence). The CDR3 DNA reads TGTGCCAGCAGTGCGATCGGGGGCTCTGGAAACACCATATATTTT. It encodes CASSAIGGSGNTIYF.

This clone was detected ten times or more. The rearrangement joins TRBV10-3 to TRBJ2-2; 7 nucleotides align to TRBD2. There are 14 residues in the CDR3. Germline V lookup: CDR1 ENHRY, CDR2 SYGVKD. After removal of 2 bases from V and 7 bases from J, the junction contained 4 bases not matched to a gene. The CDR3 DNA follows: TGTGCCATCAGTGAGCAGCGGGAAGGCGGGGAGCTGTTTTTT. Residues: CAISEQREGGELFF.

This clone was observed a single time. This chain connects TRBV6-6 to TRBJ2-5; the D gene is possibly TRBD1 (6 bases). With 2 bases removed from V and 0 bases from J, the gap between germline ends came to 13 bases. Germline-derived CDR1 and CDR2 are MNHNY and SVGAGI (reference sequence). The CDR3 extends over 16 amino acids. CDR3 sequence (DNA): TGTGCCAGCAGTTACCTCGGACAGACGTACCAAGAGACCCAGTACTTC. Protein sequence: CASSYLGQTYQETQYF.

The V gene is TRBV9, the J gene TRBJ2-2; 9 positions agree with TRBD2. V lost 2 bases and J lost 4; bases outside the gene matches: 12. CDR1 is SGDLS, CDR2 YYNGEE, per germline. The CDR3 runs to 18 residues. CDR3 in amino acids: CASSVWGSGRGTTGELFF. The CDR3 DNA reads TGTGCCAGCAGCGTTTGGGGTAGCGGGAGAGGGACCACCGGGGAGCTGTTTTTT.

V is TRBV7-9 and J is TRBJ2-1; 10 bases are a match to TRBD2. Trimming took 2 bases from V and 6 from J; bases not matched to a gene: 7. The CDR3 is 16 amino acids. Germline CDR1 reads SEHNR; CDR2 reads FQNEAQ (reference sequence). The CDR3: CASSLSLAGVSNEQFF. As DNA, the CDR3 is TGTGCCAGCAGCTTATCCCTAGCGGGAGTCAGCAATGAGCAGTTCTTC.

A single count supports this clone. This rearrangement joins TRBV30 to TRBJ2-4, with 11 bases that match TRBD1. The germline V gene encodes CDR1 GTSNPN and CDR2 SVGIG (reference sequence). V was pared by 2 bases and J by 8 bases, with 2 bases of the junction left unmatched. CDR3 size: 13 residues. The DNA of the CDR3 is TGTGCCTGGAGTAGGGGACAGGGGGACATTCAGTACTTC. Protein: CAWSRGQGDIQYF.

This clone was counted between two and nine times. The gene calls are TRBV10-3 and TRBJ2-7, with 14 bases aligning to TRBD2. The J segment lost 3 bases and the V segment lost 8 bases, leaving 9 bases of the junction unmatched. The germline CDR1 and CDR2 sequences are ENHRY and SYGVKD. The CDR3 is 16 amino acids. Written as DNA, the CDR3 is TGTGCCATCGGGACTAGCGGGAGTGTAAGTGGCTACGAGCAGTACTTC. As protein: CAIGTSGSVSGYEQYF.

V and J are TRBV6-5 and TRBJ2-7; the D gene is possibly TRBD2 (5 bases). The CDR3 has 14 amino acids. Trimming pared 7 bases from V and 2 bases from J, leaving 15 bases between. The germline V gene encodes CDR1 MNHEY and CDR2 SVGAGI. In DNA, the CDR3 is TGTGCCAGCAATCCTCGGGGAAAAGCCTACGAGCAGTACTTC. It encodes CASNPRGKAYEQYF.

This chain links TRBV5-1 with TRBJ1-2, with D possibly matching TRBD1 (6 bases). The germline CDR1 and CDR2 sequences are SGHRS and YFSETQ. V dropped 7 bases and J dropped 3 bases, with 13 bases sitting between them. The CDR3 has 13 amino acids. Here the CDR3 reads CASRQGTYYGYTF. The CDR3 nucleotides read TGCGCCAGCCGGCAGGGGACCTACTATGGCTACACCTTC.

This chain uses TRBV5-1 with TRBJ2-5; D unclear. This CDR3 is 15 amino acids long. V was clipped by 0 bases and J by 0 bases, with 9 bases between them. Germline lookup yields CDR1 SGHRS and CDR2 YFSETQ. In DNA, the CDR3 is TGCGCCAGCAGCTTGGGAGACACTTACCAAGAGACCCAGTACTTC. Protein: CASSLGDTYQETQYF.

The J gene is TRBJ2-7, the V gene TRBV19; 12 positions agree with TRBD1. The germline V gene has CDR1 LNHDA and CDR2 SQIVND (reference sequence). The V and J ends lost 0 bases and 6 bases, in that order; junction bases with no gene match: 9. This CDR3 comprises 17 residues. The CDR3 DNA follows: TGTGCCAGTAGTATAGACGGGACAGGGGGCCTCATAGGCGAGCAGTACTTC. Residues: CASSIDGTGGLIGEQYF.

The chain carries TRBV19 and TRBJ2-2; D perhaps matches TRBD1 (6 bases). V lost 7 bases and J lost 1, with 19 bases in between. CDR1 is LNHDA and CDR2 is SQIVND in the germline V gene (reference sequence). This CDR3 is 17 amino acids long. The CDR3 loop is CASKGGQITLNTGELFF. In DNA, the CDR3 is TGTGCCAGTAAGGGCGGACAGATAACTCTGAACACCGGGGAGCTGTTTTTT.

The chain recombines TRBV27 with TRBJ1-1; D unresolved. Germline values: CDR1 MNHEY, CDR2 SMNVEV (reference sequence). Trimming shortened V by 0 bases and J by 5 bases, and 16 bases separated the two germline ends. CDR3 length: 16 residues. The CDR3 DNA is TGTGCCAGCAGTTTATCGGAGAGGGCCTGGGGAACTGAAGCTTTCTTT. It yields the protein CASSLSERAWGTEAFF.

CDR3 DNA sequence: TGTGCCACCAGTTTTTCCCAGGGCAACCACAATGAGCAGTTCTTC. Protein product: CATSFSQGNHNEQFF. This chain joins TRBV24-1 and TRBJ2-1; weak D call: TRBD1 (5 bases). The CDR3 has 15 residues. Germline CDR1 is KGHDR and CDR2 is SFDVKD. Trimming cost V 6 bases and J 5 bases, with 16 bases left between them.

V is TRBV2 and J is TRBJ2-2, with 7 bases aligning to TRBD1. Looked up from germline, CDR1 is SNHLY and CDR2 is FYNNEI. J was trimmed by 0 bases and V by 5 bases; bases with no gene match: 3. This CDR3 region has 15 residues. The CDR3 sequence is CASSLQGPNTGELFF. Written as DNA, the CDR3 is TGTGCCAGCAGTCTACAGGGGCCGAACACCGGGGAGCTGTTTTTT.

The DNA for the CDR3 is TGTGCCAGCAGTGAAGGCGGGAGTAAGGCGGAGACCCAGTACTTC. It is translated as CASSEGGSKAETQYF. V usage is TRBV6-1 and J usage is TRBJ2-5, with 7 bases fitting TRBD2. CDR1 and CDR2 (germline): MNHNS, SASEGT. This CDR3 comprises 15 residues. The junction had 7 bases not matched to a gene; V was cut back by 1 base and J by 5 bases.